This T cell receptor (beta chain) was sequenced during a study of blood T cell repertoires in COVID-19. This table comes from immunoSEQ multiplex PCR, and its TCRdb copy is limited to in-frame clones, with some not included. This sample has 50,000 to 65,000 clones; around 86% occur once, and the top ten carry more than 1%. Germline V gene sequence: CDR1 SGHRS, CDR2 YFSETQ. CDR3 length equals 15 residues. V shed 0 bases, J shed 7 bases, and the junction held 5 bases outside the gene matches. Sequences were obtained from peripheral blood. This TCR came from a man aged 65 to 79 with acute or convalescent COVID-19. The rearrangement uses TRBV5-1 and TRBJ1-5; 9 bases line up with TRBD1. The CDR3 spells CASSLEGQGTQPQHF. In DNA, the CDR3 is TGCGCCAGCAGCTTGGAGGGACAGGGAACGCAGCCCCAGCATTTT.